This T cell receptor beta chain was recovered during a study of shared clonotypes between healthy human individuals (dated by TCRdb to 2018 to 2021). A note on the overall study: The cohort comprised a couple of women and a few men aged 18 to 49 years. For each donor, three plates each were used for CD4 naive and CD4 memory, two plates were used for CD8 naive, and one plate was used for CD8 memory. To estimate repertoire size and how much clonotype sharing occurs between individuals, the study deeply sequenced the blood TCR repertoires of five healthy adults. To increase sequencing depth and limit assay-specific biases, TCR repertoire library preparation and sequencing were carried out by different laboratories using diverse techniques. Between about 0.8 and 9 billion PBMCs per donor were obtained by leukapheresis. Study-level results and caveats: Sampling was restricted to blood, and TCR repertoires in tissue are likely to differ from TCR repertoires in blood. About 5% of naive CD4, around 3.5% of naive CD8, 2.3% of memory CD4, and roughly 0.4% of memory CD8 clonotypes were shared across a handful of donors. Naive subsets generally had larger estimated clonotype richness than memory subsets. Clonotypes shared by all four sorted-subset donors showed higher generation probabilities than non-shared clonotypes. Rarefaction of sorted-subset datasets indicated incomplete sequencing despite the large sequencing depth. The small number of donors limited the genetic and exposure-history diversity represented. Pairwise subsampling led to the expectation that sequencing depth would affect the degree of clonotype sharing among donors.

Using the deep immunoSEQ assay, TCR CDR3 regions were amplified from genomic DNA by multiplex PCR. Genomic DNA extracted from each cell subset was distributed evenly over all wells of several immunoSEQ 96-well plates, and each plate served as one replicate. For sorted subsets, 200 ng of genomic DNA, equivalent to some 30,000 T cell genomes, went into each replicate PCR. Purified libraries were measured with a Qubit 3.0 fluorometer, size-checked on a Bioanalyzer 2100, and measured again with the KAPA Library Quantification kit. Every immunoSEQ 96-well plate was sequenced on a dedicated single-read 150-cycle Illumina NextSeq 550 flow cell. As for the original processing: Because the immunoSEQ output held only junctional sequences and lacked quality scores, the filtering could not match the filtering applied to full-length reads. Sequences were annotated with PyIR, a Python wrapper for IgBLAST v1.9, and V/J genes and CDR3 were assigned using IMGT germline references. Reads were removed for weak V/J assignments (E-value above 1e-6), missing CDR3, stop codons, out-of-frame junctions, or ambiguous translated residues. V3J clonotypes were defined by identical inferred V gene, J gene, and CDR3 amino acid sequence. To compute the percentage overlap between repertoires, the number of shared unique clonotypes was divided by the size of the smaller repertoire. Richness of each repertoire was evaluated using RTK rarefaction, the Chao1 estimator, and Recon v2.1 estimates of unobserved clonotypes. OLGA was used to compute generation probabilities for all TCRbeta clonotypes that the gDNA method yielded from a few donors. TCRdb provides this immuneACCESS table in a form limited to in-frame rearrangements. Some clones are lacking; in checked studies, under half of them reflect an unresolved V gene, and why the rest are absent is not known. For V, J and clone size, that table is used; D and trimming come from the DNA. This sample gives some 2,000,000 clones in total; approximately 96% of them show up just once. Roughly 0.13% of the sample is in the top ten clones.

Donors were healthy HIV-negative adults with no recently reported acute infections or vaccinations. Every donor was a Caucasian adult residing in Nashville, Tennessee, USA. CD4+ T cells were enriched through magnetic negative selection, after which naive cells were positively selected on CD45RA and the remaining negative fraction served as the memory subset. Blood was obtained by leukapheresis, after which PBMCs were separated by Ficoll-Histopaque density gradient centrifugation and cryopreserved in liquid nitrogen vapor phase. Analytical flow cytometry was used to check the purity and quantity of each magnetically sorted T cell population. Each sorted fraction had its genomic DNA isolated and then quantified by UV absorbance on a Nanodrop 2000c. Comments on this clone: Its antigen is still unknown. One end of the junction fails to match germline, which may point to a read error.

The sequence came from a man between 18 and 35 years old in good health. Input material: naive CD4+ T cells sorted from blood. Reading the label with the study, this specimen's cell subset or site is: CD45RA+ positively selected.

The CDR3 reads as follows: CASRLGGEETQYF. The nucleotide sequence is TGTGCCAGCAGGTTAGGGGGCGAAGAGACCCAGTACTTC. The chain is encoded by TRBV11-2 joined to TRBJ2-5, and 7 junctional nucleotides match TRBD1. The CDR3 sequence holds 13 residues, the cysteine and phenylalanine included. Just the 39-base CDR3 DNA is kept, in frame starting at base 1. Taken from the germline V gene, the CDR1 and CDR2 loops are SGHAT and FQNNGV.